The 30 T cell receptor beta chains given below trace back to one sample, sequenced in a study of blood T cell repertoires in COVID-19. The data were produced by immunoSEQ multiplex PCR, yet TCRdb's version contains in-frame clones alone and is incomplete. The sample has about 330,000 clones; about 90% are singletons. What was sequenced was PBMCs or T cells enriched from blood (not recorded which). The receptors come from a woman in her twenties or thirties who had recovered from COVID-19.

The chain joins TRBV11-2 to TRBJ2-5; the D gene is possibly TRBD1 (6 bases). The CDR3 spans 13 residues. V lost 5 bases to trimming and J lost 2 bases, with 9 bases between them. Per germline, CDR1 SGHAT and CDR2 FQNNGV. CDR3 amino acids: CASSPGAQETQYF. Written as DNA, the CDR3 is TGTGCCAGCAGCCCAGGGGCTCAAGAGACCCAGTACTTC.

This chain joins TRBV4-1 and TRBJ2-7, with TRBD2 as a possible D gene (6 bases). The CDR3 consists of 16 residues. Trimming left V 1 base short and J 3 bases short, with 16 bases between. The germline CDR1 and CDR2 sequences are MGHRA and YSYEKL. CDR3 amino acids: CASSQGRGQPHYEQYF. For the CDR3, the DNA is TGCGCCAGCAGCCAAGGGAGGGGCCAGCCTCACTACGAGCAGTACTTC.

The chain combines TRBV19 with TRBJ1-1; tentative D call: TRBD1 (6 bases). The germline V gene has CDR1 LNHDA and CDR2 SQIVND (reference sequence). Trimming took off 7 bases at V and 0 bases at J, with 15 bases between the two ends. This CDR3 is 15 amino acids long. The CDR3 region has the DNA TGTGCCAGTACTCTAGGCAGGGGAGTGAACACTGAAGCTTTCTTT. Its translation is CASTLGRGVNTEAFF.

The chain employs TRBV11-2 and TRBJ2-2; the D is unclear. Germline V gene lookup returns CDR1 SGHAT and CDR2 FQNNGV. The CDR3 runs to 16 residues. Between the trimmed V and J ends, which lost 5 bases and 3 bases, there was a span of 16 bases. CDR3 DNA sequence: TGTGCCAGCAGCCCCACCCCAGCGAGGTACACCGGGGAGCTGTTTTTT. Protein: CASSPTPARYTGELFF.

The chain joins TRBV29-1 to TRBJ1-1; 10 bases align to TRBD1. Germline V gives CDR1 SQVTM, CDR2 ANQGSEA. Trimming cost V 4 bases and J 4 bases; bases outside gene matches: 6. CDR3 size: 14 residues. CDR3: CSVGQGALGTEAFF. CDR3 sequence (DNA): TGCAGCGTTGGACAGGGGGCTTTAGGCACTGAAGCTTTCTTT.

CDR3 nucleotides: TGTGCCAGCAGCTTGGATCTGGGTTCAGGGGGCTACACCTTC. Amino acids: CASSLDLGSGGYTF. V is TRBV5-4 and J is TRBJ1-2, with D possibly being TRBD1 (5 bases). The CDR3 is 14 residues long. The germline V gene has CDR1 SGHNT and CDR2 YYREEE (reference sequence). Trimming took 0 bases from V and 8 from J, leaving 14 bases between them.

J is TRBJ1-1 and V is TRBV28; a possible D gene is TRBD1 (5 bases). This CDR3 has 18 residues. Germline V gives CDR1 MDHEN, CDR2 SYDVKM. Trimming left V 3 bases short and J 0 bases short, with 20 bases between. CDR3 nucleotides: TGTGCCAGCAGTTTTAGCACAGGAGCTTCTTCCATGAACACTGAAGCTTTCTTT. This codes for CASSFSTGASSMNTEAFF.

This clone was counted at least ten times. The V and J genes are TRBV20-1 and TRBJ2-7; 7 bases line up with TRBD2. The CDR3 covers 14 residues. Trimming took 3 bases from V and 3 from J; bases not matched to a gene: 8. Looked up from germline, CDR1 is DFQATT and CDR2 is SNEGSKA (reference sequence). The DNA of the CDR3 is TGCAGTGCTAGTGAGGGACTACACAACTACGAGCAGTACTTC. This sequence encodes CSASEGLHNYEQYF.

CDR3 DNA sequence: TGCGCCAGCAGTGACAGGGGAGGGAATGAAAAACTGTTTTTT. Protein: CASSDRGGNEKLFF. The chain recombines TRBV10-2 with TRBJ1-4; tentatively, D is TRBD1 (6 bases). CDR3 length: 14 residues. Germline lookup yields CDR1 WSHSY and CDR2 SAAADI. V lost 3 bases to trimming and J lost 5 bases, with 10 bases between them.

V gene TRBV11-2 combines with J gene TRBJ2-3; possibly TRBD2 for D (6 bases). The ends were cut back, 5 bases at V and 4 bases at J, with 22 bases in the middle. CDR1 is SGHAT and CDR2 is FQNNGV in the germline V gene. The CDR3 is 17 residues long. The CDR3, as DNA: TGTGCCAGCAGCGATCTCGGGTGGGGCGGGGAAGCAGATACGCAGTATTTT. Amino acid sequence: CASSDLGWGGEADTQYF. Combining the CDR3 with reference TRBV11-2 and TRBJ2-3 gives the whole variable domain EAGVAQSPRYKIIEKRQSVAFWCNPISGHATLYWYQQILGQGPKLLIQFQNNGVVDDSQLPKDRFSAERLKGVDSTLKIQPAKLEDSAVYLCASSDLGWGGEADTQYFGPGTRLTVL.

This chain connects TRBV3-1 (or the pseudogene TRBV3-2) to TRBJ2-3, with TRBD1 matching 10 bases. V was pared by 1 base and J by 6 bases, with 4 bases of the junction left unmatched. Germline CDR1 reads LGHDT; CDR2 reads YNNKEL (reference sequence). The CDR3 is 15 residues long. DNA for the CDR3: TGTGCCAGCAGCCAAGGGGGACAGGGGCTGGATACGCAGTATTTT. It specifies CASSQGGQGLDTQYF.

This clone showed up just a few times. This sample also contains other DNA sequences that code for the same CDR3. Written as DNA, the CDR3 is TGTGCCAGCAGCCAAGGGACAGGGTACGAGCAGTACTTC. It encodes CASSQGTGYEQYF. The J gene is TRBJ2-7, the V gene TRBV3-1 (or the pseudogene TRBV3-2); TRBD1 matches at 8 bases. With 1 base clipped from V and 4 bases from J, the junction kept 0 bases outside the gene matches. This CDR3 region has 13 residues. CDR1 is LGHDT and CDR2 is YNNKEL in the germline V gene (reference sequence).

This clone was detected once. The chain is built from TRBV11-2 and TRBJ1-4; D unresolved. Between the trimmed V and J ends, which lost 1 base and 5 bases, there was a span of 11 bases. CDR1 is SGHAT, CDR2 FQNNGV, per germline. This CDR3 has 15 residues. The CDR3 region is CASSLGAGLNEKLFF. DNA for the CDR3: TGTGCCAGCAGCTTAGGTGCAGGACTCAATGAAAAACTGTTTTTT.

The chain links TRBV3-1 (or the pseudogene TRBV3-2) to TRBJ2-5; 9 bases are shared with TRBD2. Looked up from germline, CDR1 is LGHDT and CDR2 is YNNKEL (reference sequence). The V and J ends lost 0 bases and 4 bases, in that order; junction bases with no gene match: 3. The CDR3 extends over 15 amino acids. The CDR3 sequence is CASSQDGAGGETQYF. CDR3 nucleotides: TGTGCCAGCAGCCAAGATGGAGCGGGGGGAGAGACCCAGTACTTC.

This clone was picked up one time. The J gene is TRBJ1-6, the V gene TRBV12-3 or TRBV12-4; D uncertain. CDR3 length: 13 amino acids. The V gene lost 7 bases and the J gene lost 9 bases, with 13 bases spanning the gap. CDR3 sequence (DNA): TGTGCCAGCATCCGGGAAGTAGGTTCACCCCTCCACTTT. Amino acid sequence: CASIREVGSPLHF.

V usage is TRBV24-1 and J usage is TRBJ1-4, with D perhaps TRBD1 (5 bases). CDR1 is KGHDR and CDR2 is SFDVKD in the germline V gene. There are 14 residues in the CDR3. V was shortened by 9 bases and J by 4 bases, with 14 bases between the two germline ends. CDR3 coding DNA: TGTGCCACCGGGGGGACGGGGCTTAATGAAAAACTGTTTTTT. Translating gives CATGGTGLNEKLFF.

J is TRBJ1-1 and V is TRBV4-1; 7 bases are a match to TRBD1. The CDR3 loop spans 17 amino acids. CDR1 is MGHRA and CDR2 is YSYEKL in the germline V gene. V trimming: 1 base; J trimming: 0 bases; junction bases outside the gene matches: 8. This chain's CDR3 is CASSQVGGTSMNTEAFF. Here the CDR3 DNA reads TGCGCCAGCAGCCAAGTAGGGGGCACCTCGATGAACACTGAAGCTTTCTTT.

This clone was seen once. V usage is TRBV12-3 or TRBV12-4 and J usage is TRBJ2-7, with D unresolved. Trimming pared 2 bases from V and 3 bases from J, leaving 5 bases between. The CDR3 has 12 residues. The CDR3 DNA is TGTGCCAGCAGTTTACCCGGCTACGAGCAGTACTTC. This gives the protein CASSLPGYEQYF.

The chain joins TRBV6-5 to TRBJ1-5; D is possibly TRBD1 (5 bases). This CDR3 is 15 amino acids long. Germline V gene lookup returns CDR1 MNHEY and CDR2 SVGAGI. V lost 6 bases and J 0 bases, leaving 12 bases between the germline ends. The CDR3 nucleotides are TGTGCCAGCAGCGCTGACAGAGGTAGCAATCAGCCCCAGCATTTT. Translating gives CASSADRGSNQPQHF.

The chain couples TRBV3-1 (or the pseudogene TRBV3-2) to TRBJ2-3; 9 bases agree with TRBD1. V gave up 4 bases and J gave up 5 bases; unmatched junction bases: 7. The CDR3 is 15 residues long. Germline values: CDR1 LGHDT, CDR2 YNNKEL (reference sequence). CDR3 nucleotide sequence: TGTGCCAGCAGCCTCCGGGACAGGGACATAGATACGCAGTATTTT. This codes for CASSLRDRDIDTQYF.

This rearrangement joins TRBV5-1 to TRBJ1-2, with 9 bases matching TRBD1. V was pared by 4 bases and J by 7 bases, with 8 bases of the junction left unmatched. The CDR3 sequence is 14 residues long. The germline V gene encodes CDR1 SGHRS and CDR2 YFSETQ. CDR3: CASSPGQGLFGYTF. The CDR3 DNA sequence: TGCGCCAGCAGCCCGGGACAGGGTCTTTTTGGCTACACCTTC.

The chain carries TRBV30 and TRBJ2-7; 7 nucleotides line up with TRBD1. Trimming at V came to 4 bases and at J to 2 bases, leaving 11 bases not matched to a gene. This CDR3 region has 15 residues. The germline CDR1 and CDR2 sequences are GTSNPN and SVGIG (reference sequence). The CDR3 spells CAWTPADRVPYEQYF. In nucleotides, the CDR3 is TGTGCCTGGACCCCAGCCGACAGGGTCCCCTACGAGCAGTACTTC. The complete variable domain, with remaining parts taken from reference TRBV30 and TRBJ2-7, reads SQTIHQWPATLVQPVGSPLSLECTVEGTSNPNLYWYRQAAGRGLQLLFYSVGIGQISSEVPQNLSASRPQDRQFILSSKKLLLSDSGFYLCAWTPADRVPYEQYFGPGTRLTVT.

V gene TRBV4-1 combines with J gene TRBJ1-6; perhaps TRBD1 as D (5 bases). Trimming removed 0 bases from V and 1 base from J, with 10 bases in between. Germline CDR1 and CDR2: MGHRA and YSYEKL. CDR3 length: 17 residues. The chain's CDR3 is CASSQDDGGSYNSPLHF. CDR3 coding DNA: TGCGCCAGCAGCCAAGATGACGGGGGGTCCTATAATTCACCCCTCCACTTT.

The V and J genes are TRBV3-1 (or the pseudogene TRBV3-2) and TRBJ2-7; no definite D call. Looked up from germline, CDR1 is LGHDT and CDR2 is YNNKEL (reference sequence). There are 13 residues in the CDR3. V was shortened by 4 bases and J by 1 base, with 8 bases between the two germline ends. The CDR3: CASSPSGSYEQYF. The CDR3 nucleotides read TGTGCCAGCAGCCCTAGTGGTTCCTACGAGCAGTACTTC.

This chain connects TRBV7-9 to TRBJ1-1; 8 bases are shared with TRBD1. The junction had 13 bases not matched to a gene; V was cut back by 4 bases and J by 6 bases. Germline CDR1 is SEHNR and CDR2 is FQNEAQ (reference sequence). This CDR3 has 16 residues. This chain's CDR3 is CASSSRDRWTVPEAFF. CDR3 nucleotides: TGTGCCAGCAGCTCCCGGGACAGGTGGACTGTACCTGAAGCTTTCTTT.

This chain links TRBV7-9 with TRBJ1-4; no firm D call. Between the trimmed V and J ends, which lost 6 bases and 1 base, there was a span of 15 bases. This CDR3 is 16 amino acids long. CDR1 SEHNR and CDR2 FQNEAQ come from the germline V gene (reference sequence). The CDR3 sequence: CASSPSRPQTNEKLFF. The CDR3 DNA reads as TGTGCCAGCAGTCCCAGTCGCCCGCAAACTAATGAAAAACTGTTTTTT.

This clone was found a few times. The CDR3 loop is CASSPVAGGDTEAFF. The CDR3 DNA sequence: TGTGCCAGCAGCCCCGTTGCGGGGGGAGACACTGAAGCTTTCTTT. The chain combines TRBV6-5 with TRBJ1-1, with D perhaps matching TRBD1 (5 bases). The CDR3 length is 15 residues. Germline values: CDR1 MNHEY, CDR2 SVGAGI. V lost 6 bases to trimming and J lost 3 bases, with 17 bases between them.

The DNA of the CDR3 is TGTGCCAGCAGCCCACGACCCTTGGGGCGGCCCTCCTCCTATAATTCACCCCTCCACTTT. Its protein is CASSPRPLGRPSSYNSPLHF. This chain joins TRBV7-6 and TRBJ1-6, with D maybe TRBD1 (5 bases). Trimming took off 5 bases at V and 0 bases at J, with 23 bases between the two ends. CDR1 is SGHVS, CDR2 FNYEAQ, per germline. The CDR3 covers 20 residues.

The gene calls are TRBV28 and TRBJ1-5; 10 bases match TRBD1. Trimming took 4 bases from V and 5 from J; bases not matched to a gene: 8. The CDR3 runs 16 residues. Germline values: CDR1 MDHEN, CDR2 SYDVKM. DNA of the CDR3: TGTGCCAGCAGTTCGACAGGGGGCCCGAGCCATCAGCCCCAGCATTTT. Translated, it gives CASSSTGGPSHQPQHF.

The CDR3 sequence is CASSWPGTGVYEQYF. For the CDR3, the DNA is TGTGCCAGCAGTTGGCCCGGGACAGGGGTCTACGAGCAGTACTTC. The rearrangement links TRBV28 to TRBJ2-7; 10 bases fit TRBD1. Germline CDR1 is MDHEN and CDR2 is SYDVKM. CDR3 length: 15 residues. The J segment lost 3 bases and the V segment lost 4 bases, leaving 6 bases of the junction unmatched. Together with reference TRBV28 and TRBJ2-7, the CDR3 gives the full variable domain: DVKVTQSSRYLVKRTGEKVFLECVQDMDHENMFWYRQDPGLGLRLIYFSYDVKMKEKGDIPEGYSVSREKKERFSLILESASTNQTSMYLCASSWPGTGVYEQYFGPGTRLTVT.